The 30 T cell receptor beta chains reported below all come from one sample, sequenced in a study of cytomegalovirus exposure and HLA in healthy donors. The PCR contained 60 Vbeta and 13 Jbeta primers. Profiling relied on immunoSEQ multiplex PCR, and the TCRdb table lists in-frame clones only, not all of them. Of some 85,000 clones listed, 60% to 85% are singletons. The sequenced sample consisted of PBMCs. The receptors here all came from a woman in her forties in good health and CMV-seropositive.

The CDR3 coding sequence is TGTGCCAGCAGAGCAGCGGGGGGGGTTGACAATGAGCAGTTCTTC. This gives the protein CASRAAGGVDNEQFF. The rearrangement joins TRBV2 to TRBJ2-1; TRBD2 aligns across 10 bases. The V gene end was trimmed by 6 bases and the J gene end by 5 bases; junction bases not matched to a gene: 7. From germline, CDR1 is SNHLY and CDR2 FYNNEI. The CDR3 totals 15 residues.

The CDR3 reads CSASSYNEQFF. CDR3 bases: TGCAGCGCTAGTTCCTACAATGAGCAGTTCTTC. The chain joins TRBV29-1 to TRBJ2-1; D gene uncertain. Trimming pared 7 bases from V and 1 base from J, leaving 5 bases between. The CDR3 runs 11 residues. CDR1 is SQVTM and CDR2 is ANQGSEA in the germline V gene.

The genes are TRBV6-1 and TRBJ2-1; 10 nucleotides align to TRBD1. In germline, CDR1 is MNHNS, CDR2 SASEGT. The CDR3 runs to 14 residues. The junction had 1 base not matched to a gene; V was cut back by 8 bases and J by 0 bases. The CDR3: CASGDRGSYNEQFF. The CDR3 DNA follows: TGTGCCAGCGGGGACAGGGGCTCCTACAATGAGCAGTTCTTC.

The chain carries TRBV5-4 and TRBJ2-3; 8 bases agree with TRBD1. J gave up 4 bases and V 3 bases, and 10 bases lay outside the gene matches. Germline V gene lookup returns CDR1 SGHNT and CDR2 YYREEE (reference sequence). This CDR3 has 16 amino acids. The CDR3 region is CASSSVSDRVSDTQYF. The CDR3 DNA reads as TGTGCCAGCAGCTCGGTCTCGGACAGGGTATCAGATACGCAGTATTTT.

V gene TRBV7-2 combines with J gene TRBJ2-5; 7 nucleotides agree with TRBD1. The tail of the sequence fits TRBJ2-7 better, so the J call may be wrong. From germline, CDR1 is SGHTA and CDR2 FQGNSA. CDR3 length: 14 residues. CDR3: CASRKQGSSYEQYF. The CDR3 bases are TGTGCCAGCAGGAAACAGGGGAGCTCCTACGAGCAGTACTTC.

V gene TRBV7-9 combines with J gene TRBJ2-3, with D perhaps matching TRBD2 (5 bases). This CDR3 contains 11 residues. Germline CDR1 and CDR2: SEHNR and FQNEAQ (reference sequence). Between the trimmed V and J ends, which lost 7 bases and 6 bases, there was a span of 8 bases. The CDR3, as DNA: TGTGCCAGCACCCCGGGGGATACGCAGTATTTT. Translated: CASTPGDTQYF.

DNA of the CDR3: TGTGCCAGCAGCTTGGGACTACTAGAGACCCAGTACTTC. Encoded protein: CASSLGLLETQYF. The V and J genes are TRBV6-5 and TRBJ2-5; 7 bases are shared with TRBD2. V gave up 6 bases and J gave up 4 bases; unmatched junction bases: 5. Germline lookup yields CDR1 MNHEY and CDR2 SVGAGI. This CDR3 contains 13 residues.

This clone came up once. CDR3: CASSSSSSGTEQFF. CDR3 DNA sequence: TGTGCCAGCAGTTCGTCATCAAGCGGGACTGAGCAGTTCTTC. The V call is TRBV6-6, the J call TRBJ2-1; 7 bases fit TRBD2. The CDR3 is 14 amino acids. The ends lost 4 bases at V and 9 bases at J; junction bases unmatched: 9. Looked up from germline, CDR1 is MNHNY and CDR2 is SVGAGI (reference sequence).

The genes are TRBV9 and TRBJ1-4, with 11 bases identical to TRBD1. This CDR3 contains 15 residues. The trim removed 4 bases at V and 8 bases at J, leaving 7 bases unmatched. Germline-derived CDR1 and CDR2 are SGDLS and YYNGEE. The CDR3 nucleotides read TGTGCCAGCAGCACGTCCGGGACAGGGGGGGAAAAACTGTTTTTT. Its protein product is CASSTSGTGGEKLFF.

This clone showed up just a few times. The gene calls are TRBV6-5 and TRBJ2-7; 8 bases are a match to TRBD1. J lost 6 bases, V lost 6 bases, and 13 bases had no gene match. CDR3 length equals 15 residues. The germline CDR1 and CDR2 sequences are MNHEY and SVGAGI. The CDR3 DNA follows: TGTGCCAGCAGACAGGGGGTGTTCCCAGGGGCCGAGCAGTACTTC. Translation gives CASRQGVFPGAEQYF.

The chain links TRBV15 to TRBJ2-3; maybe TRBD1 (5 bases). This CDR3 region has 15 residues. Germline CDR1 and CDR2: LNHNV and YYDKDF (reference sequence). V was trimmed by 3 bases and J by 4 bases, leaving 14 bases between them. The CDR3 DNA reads TGTGCCACCAGCAGCGGGCAGGGTAGTGCAGATACGCAGTATTTT. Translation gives CATSSGQGSADTQYF.

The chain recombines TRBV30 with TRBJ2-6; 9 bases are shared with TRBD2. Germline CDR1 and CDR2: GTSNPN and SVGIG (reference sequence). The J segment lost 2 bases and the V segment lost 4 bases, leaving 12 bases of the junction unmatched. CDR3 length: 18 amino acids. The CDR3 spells CAWTGGWLAGTGANVLTF. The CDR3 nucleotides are TGTGCCTGGACCGGGGGTTGGCTAGCGGGAACTGGGGCCAACGTCCTGACTTTC. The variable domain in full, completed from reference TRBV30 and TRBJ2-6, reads SQTIHQWPATLVQPVGSPLSLECTVEGTSNPNLYWYRQAAGRGLQLLFYSVGIGQISSEVPQNLSASRPQDRQFILSSKKLLLSDSGFYLCAWTGGWLAGTGANVLTFGAGSRLTVL.

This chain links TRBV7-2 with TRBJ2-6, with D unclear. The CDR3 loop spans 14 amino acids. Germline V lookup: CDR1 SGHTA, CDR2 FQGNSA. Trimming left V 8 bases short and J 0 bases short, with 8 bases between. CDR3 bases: TGTGCCAGCCACAGCAACTCTGGGGCCAACGTCCTGACTTTC. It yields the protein CASHSNSGANVLTF.

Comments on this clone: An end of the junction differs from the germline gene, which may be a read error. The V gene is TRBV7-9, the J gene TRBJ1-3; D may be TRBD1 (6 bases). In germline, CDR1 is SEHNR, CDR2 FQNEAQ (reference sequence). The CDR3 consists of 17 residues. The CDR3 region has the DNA TGTTCCAGCAGCTTATCGTCAGACAGGTTCACTGGAAACACCATATATTTT. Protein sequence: CSSSLSSDRFTGNTIYF.

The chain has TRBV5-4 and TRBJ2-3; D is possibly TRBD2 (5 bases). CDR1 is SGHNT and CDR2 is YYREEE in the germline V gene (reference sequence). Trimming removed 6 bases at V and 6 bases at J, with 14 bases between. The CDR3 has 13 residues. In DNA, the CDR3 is TGTGCCAGCATCGATCCTCCGGGGGATACGCAGTATTTT. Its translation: CASIDPPGDTQYF. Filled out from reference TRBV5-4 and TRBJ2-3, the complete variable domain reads ETGVTQSPTHLIKTRGQQVTLRCSSQSGHNTVSWYQQALGQGPQFIFQYYREEENGRGNFPPRFSGLQFPNYSSELNVNALELDDSALYLCASIDPPGDTQYFGPGTRLTVL.

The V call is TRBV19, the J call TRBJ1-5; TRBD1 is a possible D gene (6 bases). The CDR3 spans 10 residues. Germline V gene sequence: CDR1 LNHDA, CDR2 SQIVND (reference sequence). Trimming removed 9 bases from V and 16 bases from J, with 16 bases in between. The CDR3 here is CASFERTAHF. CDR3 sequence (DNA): TGTGCCAGCTTTGAACGGACAGCCCATTTT.

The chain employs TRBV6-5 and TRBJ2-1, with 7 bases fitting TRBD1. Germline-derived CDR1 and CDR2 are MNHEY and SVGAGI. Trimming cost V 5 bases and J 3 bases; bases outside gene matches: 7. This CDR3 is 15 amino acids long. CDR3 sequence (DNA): TGTGCCAGCAGTAACGGACAGGACCTCTACAATGAGCAGTTCTTC. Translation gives CASSNGQDLYNEQFF.

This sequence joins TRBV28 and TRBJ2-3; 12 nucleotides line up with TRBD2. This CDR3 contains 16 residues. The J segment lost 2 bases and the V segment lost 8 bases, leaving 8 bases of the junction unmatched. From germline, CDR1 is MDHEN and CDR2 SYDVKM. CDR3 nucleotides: TGTGCCAGCTCCGTCCGGACTAGCGGGAACACAGATACGCAGTATTTT. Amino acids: CASSVRTSGNTDTQYF.

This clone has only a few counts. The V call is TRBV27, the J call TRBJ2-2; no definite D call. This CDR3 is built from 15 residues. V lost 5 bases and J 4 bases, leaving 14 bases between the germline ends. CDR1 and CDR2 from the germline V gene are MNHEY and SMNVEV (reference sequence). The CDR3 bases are TGTGCCAGCAGTCCCCTCCCCCTCTTCACCGGGGAGCTGTTTTTT. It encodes CASSPLPLFTGELFF.

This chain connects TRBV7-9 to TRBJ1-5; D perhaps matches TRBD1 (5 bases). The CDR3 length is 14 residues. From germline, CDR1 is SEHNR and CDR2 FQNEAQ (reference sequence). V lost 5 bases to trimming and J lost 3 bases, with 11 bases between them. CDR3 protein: CASSLGQPNQPQHF. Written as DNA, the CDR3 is TGTGCCAGCAGCCTCGGACAACCCAATCAGCCCCAGCATTTT. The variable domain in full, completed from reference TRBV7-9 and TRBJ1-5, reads DTGVSQNPRHKITKRGQNVTFRCDPISEHNRLYWYRQTLGQGPEFLTYFQNEAQLEKSRLLSDRFSAERPKGSFSTLEIQRTEQGDSAMYLCASSLGQPNQPQHFGDGTRLSIL.

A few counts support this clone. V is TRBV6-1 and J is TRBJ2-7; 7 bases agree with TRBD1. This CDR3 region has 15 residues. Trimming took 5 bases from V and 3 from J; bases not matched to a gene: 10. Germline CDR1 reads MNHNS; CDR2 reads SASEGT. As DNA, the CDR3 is TGTGCCAGCAGTAAACGGGACAGTTTTTTCTACGAGCAGTACTTC. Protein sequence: CASSKRDSFFYEQYF.

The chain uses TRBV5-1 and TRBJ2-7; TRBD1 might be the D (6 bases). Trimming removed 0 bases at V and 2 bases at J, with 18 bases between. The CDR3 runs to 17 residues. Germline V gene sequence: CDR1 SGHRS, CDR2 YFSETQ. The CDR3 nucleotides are TGCGCCAGCAGCTTGGGATTTACCGGGACAATGACCTACGAGCAGTACTTC. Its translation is CASSLGFTGTMTYEQYF.

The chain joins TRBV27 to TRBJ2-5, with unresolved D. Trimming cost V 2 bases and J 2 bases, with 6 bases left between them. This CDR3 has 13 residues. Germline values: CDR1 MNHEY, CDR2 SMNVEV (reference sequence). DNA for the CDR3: TGTGCCAGCAGTTTACCAGAACAAGAGACCCAGTACTTC. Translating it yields CASSLPEQETQYF.

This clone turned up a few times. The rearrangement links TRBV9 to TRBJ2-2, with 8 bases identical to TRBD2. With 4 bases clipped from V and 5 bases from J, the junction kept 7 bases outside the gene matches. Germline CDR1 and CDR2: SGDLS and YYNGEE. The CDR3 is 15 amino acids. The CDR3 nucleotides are TGTGCCAGCAGCCTTAGCGGGGCGGGAACCGGGGAGCTGTTTTTT. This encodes CASSLSGAGTGELFF.

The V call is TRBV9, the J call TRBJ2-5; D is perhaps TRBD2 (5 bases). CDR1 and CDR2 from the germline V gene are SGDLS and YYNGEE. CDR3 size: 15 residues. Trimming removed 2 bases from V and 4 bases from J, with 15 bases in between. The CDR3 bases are TGTGCCAGCAGCGTTGGGATTAGCGACTTAGAGACCCAGTACTTC. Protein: CASSVGISDLETQYF.

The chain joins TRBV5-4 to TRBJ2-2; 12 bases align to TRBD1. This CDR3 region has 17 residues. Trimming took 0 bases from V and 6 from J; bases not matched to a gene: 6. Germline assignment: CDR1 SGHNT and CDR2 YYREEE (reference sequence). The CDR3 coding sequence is TGTGCCAGCAGCTTGGTGGGACAGGGGGCAGGGGCCGGGGAGCTGTTTTTT. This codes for CASSLVGQGAGAGELFF.

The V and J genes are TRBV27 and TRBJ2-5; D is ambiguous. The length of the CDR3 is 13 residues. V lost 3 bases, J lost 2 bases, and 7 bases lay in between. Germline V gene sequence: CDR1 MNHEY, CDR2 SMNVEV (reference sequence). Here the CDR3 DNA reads TGTGCCAGCAGTTTCGCGGAACAAGAGACCCAGTACTTC. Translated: CASSFAEQETQYF.

For the CDR3, the DNA is TGTGCCAGCAGTAAGGGGGAAGCTTTCTTT. It specifies CASSKGEAFF. V is TRBV28 and J is TRBJ1-1, with a weak D call TRBD1 (5 bases). V dropped 5 bases and J dropped 8 bases, with 6 bases sitting between them. The CDR3 is 10 residues long. Per the germline V gene, CDR1 is MDHEN and CDR2 is SYDVKM.

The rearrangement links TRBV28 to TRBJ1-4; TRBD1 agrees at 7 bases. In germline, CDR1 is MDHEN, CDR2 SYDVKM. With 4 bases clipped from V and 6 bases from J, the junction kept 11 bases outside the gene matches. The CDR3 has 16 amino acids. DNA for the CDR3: TGTGCCAGCAGTTCTAATACCGGGACAGCATATGAAAAACTGTTTTTT. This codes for CASSSNTGTAYEKLFF.

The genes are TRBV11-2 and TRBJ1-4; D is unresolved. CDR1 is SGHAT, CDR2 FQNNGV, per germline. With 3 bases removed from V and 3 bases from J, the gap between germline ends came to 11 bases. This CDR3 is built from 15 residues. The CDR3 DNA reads TGTGCCAGCAGCTTCTTGGGTCAGGCTAATGAAAAACTGTTTTTT. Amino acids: CASSFLGQANEKLFF.